What follows are 23 T cell receptor beta chains derived from one specimen sequenced in a study of metastatic and nonmetastatic thyroid tumors. Each patient came to thyroid surgery without any prior treatment (of any kind). TCRdb re-processed the PCR reads through MiXCR. This sample has about 40,000 clones; roughly 17% occur once, and the top ten carry around 9.9%. The sequencing sample was made of tumor tissue. These receptors originate from a female donor with papillary thyroid cancer or a benign thyroid nodule (not recorded which). Some clones in this sample may be carry-over from other donors' samples.

This clone was observed a handful of times. A much larger clonotype is one base distant, so this may be a read error. J is TRBJ1-2 and V is TRBV5-6; no clear D gene. Germline V CDR1 and CDR2: SGHDT, YYEEEE. The CDR3 sequence is 12 residues long. V was clipped by 1 base and J by 6 bases, with 7 bases between them. The CDR3 DNA reads TGTGCCAGCAGCTTGAGTAGTAATGGCTACACCTTC. Protein: CASSLSSNGYTF.

This clone was recorded many times. The rearrangement joins TRBV3-1 to TRBJ2-3; 7 bases match TRBD2. Germline assignment: CDR1 LGHDT and CDR2 YNNKEL (reference sequence). After removal of 7 bases from V and 5 bases from J, the junction contained 6 bases not matched to a gene. There are 13 residues in the CDR3. The CDR3 sequence: CASTLTGGDTQYF. In DNA, the CDR3 is TGTGCCAGCACCCTTACGGGGGGAGATACGCAGTATTTT.

This clone occurred a few times. This sequence may be a read error, since a much larger clone differs from it by one base. The chain recombines TRBV29-1 with TRBJ1-1, with a tentative D call TRBD1 (6 bases). This CDR3 region has 12 residues. Germline V gene lookup returns CDR1 SQVTM and CDR2 ANQGSEA. CDR3 sequence: CSVWEQGTESFF. CDR3 in DNA: TGCAGCGTGTGGGAACAGGGAACTGAATCTTTCTTT.

At least ten counts were recorded for this clone. The chain uses TRBV7-2 and TRBJ2-3; D not resolved. The CDR3 is 11 amino acids. CDR1 is SGHTA and CDR2 is FQGNSA in the germline V gene. Trimming removed 7 bases at V and 5 bases at J, with 7 bases between. This CDR3 reads CASTSGDTQYF. In DNA form, the CDR3 reads TGTGCCAGCACCTCCGGAGATACGCAGTATTTT. The variable domain in full, completed from reference TRBV7-2 and TRBJ2-3, reads GAGVSQSPSNKVTEKGKDVELRCDPISGHTALYWYRQSLGQGLEFLIYFQGNSAPDKSGLPSDRFSAERTGGSVSTLTIQRTQQEDSAVYLCASTSGDTQYFGPGTRLTVL.

In its sample, this clone was seen many times. This chain uses TRBV4-2 with TRBJ2-7; 12 bases line up with TRBD2. Trimming cost V 4 bases and J 4 bases; bases outside gene matches: 11. CDR3 length: 17 amino acids. The germline V gene has CDR1 LGHNA and CDR2 YNFKEQ. CDR3 in DNA: TGTGCCAGCAGCCTCCAGACTAGCGGGAGTTTTGGATACGAGCAGTACTTC. Protein product: CASSLQTSGSFGYEQYF.

In its sample, this clone was seen many times. This sequence joins TRBV7-6 and TRBJ1-5, with D possibly TRBD1 on 6 matching bases. This CDR3 has 14 amino acids. CDR1 and CDR2 (germline): SGHVS, FNYEAQ. V was clipped by 5 bases and J by 8 bases, with 16 bases between them. The CDR3 DNA reads TGTGCCAGCAGCCCAAGCAGGGGAGCTGAGCCCCAGCATTTT. Translated: CASSPSRGAEPQHF.

This clone was detected ten times or more. A clone one base away is much larger, so this may be a read error. The chain uses TRBV18 and TRBJ2-2; D not resolved. The CDR3 runs to 13 residues. CDR1 is KGHSH and CDR2 is LQKENI in the germline V gene. Trimming took 2 bases from V and 6 from J, leaving 7 bases between them. This CDR3 is CASSPGSAGELFF. The CDR3, as DNA: TGTGCCAGCTCACCAGGGTCTGCCGGGGAGCTGTTTTTT.

The sample holds a few counts of this clone. A much larger clone lies one base from this, so it may be a read error. The V and J genes are TRBV30 and TRBJ1-4; TRBD1 matches at 7 bases. The V gene's germline CDR1 is GTSNPN and CDR2 SVGIG (reference sequence). The CDR3 totals 15 residues. The CDR3 region has the DNA TGTGTCTGGCAAAACAGGGGCCGAACTAATGAAAAACTGTTTTTT. Protein sequence: CVWQNRGRTNEKLFF.

The chain joins TRBV11-2 to TRBJ1-5; possibly TRBD1 for D (6 bases). CDR3 length: 13 residues. Per germline, CDR1 SGHAT and CDR2 FQNNGV. Trimming cost V 5 bases and J 6 bases, with 11 bases left between them. The CDR3 DNA follows: TGTGCCAGCAGCCACACAGGGATTCAGCCCCAGCATTTT. Its translation: CASSHTGIQPQHF.

This chain joins TRBV11-2 and TRBJ2-3; D may be TRBD2 (5 bases). CDR3 length: 15 residues. CDR1 and CDR2 from the germline V gene are SGHAT and FQNNGV. Trimming took off 4 bases at V and 10 bases at J, with 21 bases between the two ends. CDR3 in DNA: TGTGCCAGCAGCTCCGCGGGCGGGTGGAGTTATGCGCAGTATTTT. Its protein is CASSSAGGWSYAQYF.

Details on this clone: Its ends do not fully match the called genes, so a read error is possible. The chain links TRBV10-1 to TRBJ2-7; perhaps TRBD2 as D (5 bases). This CDR3 has 13 amino acids. The V gene's germline CDR1 is WNHNN and CDR2 SYGVQD (reference sequence). CDR3 bases: TGCACCAGCAGCAACGGGAACGGTGGCGAGCAGTACTTC. Amino acid sequence: CTSSNGNGGEQYF.

The rearrangement uses TRBV12-3 or TRBV12-4 and TRBJ1-3; no definite D call. Trimming pared 9 bases from V and 0 bases from J, leaving 15 bases between. This CDR3 is 15 amino acids long. The CDR3 sequence is CASYEGFFSGNTIYF. In DNA form, the CDR3 reads TGTGCCAGTTACGAGGGCTTTTTCTCTGGAAACACCATATATTTT.

Details on this clone: The conserved phenylalanine or tryptophan normally closing the CDR3 is absent here, so this likely arose from a read error. The DNA is left out, because the CDR3 cannot be placed on it with certainty; the CDR3 is given as TCRdb lists it. This sequence joins TRBV5-8 and TRBJ2-7. The V gene's germline CDR1 is SGHTS and CDR2 YDEGEE. The CDR3 numbers 15 amino acids, ends counted. This chain's CDR3 is CASSLAGSTSYEQCL.

J is TRBJ2-7 and V is TRBV30; TRBD1 matches 8 bases. The CDR3 totals 15 residues. Germline CDR1 is GTSNPN and CDR2 is SVGIG (reference sequence). V shed 0 bases, J shed 1 base, and the junction held 5 bases outside the gene matches. The CDR3 bases are TGTGCCTGGAGTGTACGAGACAGGGGATCCTACGAGCAGTACTTC. This gives the protein CAWSVRDRGSYEQYF.

Turning to this clone: This may come from a read error, since a much larger clone is one base off. In the same sample, other DNA sequences code for this CDR3. This chain uses TRBV3-1 with TRBJ2-5; TRBD2 agrees at 14 bases. V dropped 4 bases and J dropped 4; count of bases not matched to a gene: 5. Germline CDR1 LGHDT, CDR2 YNNKEL (reference sequence). The CDR3 is made up of 16 amino acids. The CDR3 sequence: CASSPPGLAGGETQYF. The CDR3 DNA is TGTGCCAGCAGCCCACCCGGACTAGCGGGAGGAGAGACCCAGTACTTC.

This clone came up many times. The chain recombines TRBV19 with TRBJ1-5; no reliable D call. V was shortened by 4 bases and J by 3 bases, with 4 bases between the two germline ends. The CDR3 totals 12 residues. The germline CDR1 and CDR2 sequences are LNHDA and SQIVND (reference sequence). CDR3 DNA: TGTGCCAGTAGTAGGATCAATCAGCCCCAGCATTTT. This gives the protein CASSRINQPQHF.

In this sample, this clone turned up many times. The chain has TRBV6-1 and TRBJ1-6, with 9 bases matching TRBD1. The trim removed 5 bases at V and 5 bases at J, leaving 4 bases unmatched. The CDR3 consists of 15 residues. Germline-derived CDR1 and CDR2 are MNHNS and SASEGT. CDR3 loop: CASSITGGDNSPLHF. The CDR3 DNA follows: TGTGCCAGCAGTATAACAGGGGGCGATAATTCACCCCTCCACTTT.

This clone appeared many times. The chain is built from TRBV5-4 and TRBJ1-2, with D perhaps matching TRBD1 (5 bases). Germline loops: CDR1 SGHNT, CDR2 YYREEE (reference sequence). This CDR3 is 13 amino acids long. V was clipped by 6 bases and J by 2 bases, with 11 bases between them. The CDR3 DNA is TGTGCCAGCAACTTCGGGGGAAACTATGGCTACACCTTC. It specifies CASNFGGNYGYTF.

This clone was seen many times. The V call is TRBV5-6, the J call TRBJ2-5; 7 nucleotides match TRBD1. The CDR3 runs to 15 residues. CDR1 and CDR2 (germline): SGHDT, YYEEEE. The trim removed 1 base at V and 6 bases at J, leaving 9 bases unmatched. The DNA for the CDR3 is TGTGCCAGCAGCTTGTATTCGTCAGGGGGAAAGACCCAGTACTTC. It specifies CASSLYSSGGKTQYF. Drawing the rest from reference TRBV5-6 and TRBJ2-5, the complete variable domain is DAGVTQSPTHLIKTRGQQVTLRCSPKSGHDTVSWYQQALGQGPQFIFQYYEEEERQRGNFPDRFSGHQFPNYSSELNVNALLLGDSALYLCASSLYSSGGKTQYFGPGTRLLVL.

This clone was seen ten or more times. The chain carries TRBV9 and TRBJ1-3; 10 nucleotides align to TRBD1. The CDR3 spans 17 residues. Germline-derived CDR1 and CDR2 are SGDLS and YYNGEE. J lost 2 bases, V lost 4 bases, and 9 bases had no gene match. CDR3: CASSLRDRGPTGNTIYF. The CDR3, as DNA: TGTGCCAGCAGCCTCCGGGACAGGGGCCCAACTGGAAACACCATATATTTT.

This clone was counted at least ten times. This chain connects TRBV7-9 to TRBJ2-1; no clear D. V lost 5 bases to trimming and J lost 5 bases, with 10 bases between them. Germline V gene data show CDR1 as SEHNR and CDR2 as FQNEAQ (reference sequence). The CDR3 has 13 amino acids. The CDR3 DNA reads as TGTGCCAGCAGCCTTGGGTGGAACAATGAGCAGTTCTTC. Its translation is CASSLGWNNEQFF.

This clone was picked up many times. V usage is TRBV20-1 and J usage is TRBJ2-1, with 7 bases that match TRBD2. Germline CDR1 and CDR2: DFQATT and SNEGSKA (reference sequence). V dropped 0 bases and J dropped 7; count of bases not matched to a gene: 9. The length of the CDR3 is 15 residues. The CDR3: CSARDRLAVENEQFF. CDR3 bases: TGCAGTGCTAGAGATAGGCTAGCGGTAGAGAATGAGCAGTTCTTC.

Within the sample, this clone is medium-sized. The chain employs TRBV11-2 and TRBJ2-7; weak D call: TRBD1 (6 bases). Trimming took 5 bases from V and 4 from J, leaving 15 bases between them. Germline V lookup: CDR1 SGHAT, CDR2 FQNNGV. This CDR3 has 14 amino acids. The CDR3 bases are TGTGCCAGCAGCCCCCCCGGACAGAATTACGAGCAGTACTTC. It specifies CASSPPGQNYEQYF.